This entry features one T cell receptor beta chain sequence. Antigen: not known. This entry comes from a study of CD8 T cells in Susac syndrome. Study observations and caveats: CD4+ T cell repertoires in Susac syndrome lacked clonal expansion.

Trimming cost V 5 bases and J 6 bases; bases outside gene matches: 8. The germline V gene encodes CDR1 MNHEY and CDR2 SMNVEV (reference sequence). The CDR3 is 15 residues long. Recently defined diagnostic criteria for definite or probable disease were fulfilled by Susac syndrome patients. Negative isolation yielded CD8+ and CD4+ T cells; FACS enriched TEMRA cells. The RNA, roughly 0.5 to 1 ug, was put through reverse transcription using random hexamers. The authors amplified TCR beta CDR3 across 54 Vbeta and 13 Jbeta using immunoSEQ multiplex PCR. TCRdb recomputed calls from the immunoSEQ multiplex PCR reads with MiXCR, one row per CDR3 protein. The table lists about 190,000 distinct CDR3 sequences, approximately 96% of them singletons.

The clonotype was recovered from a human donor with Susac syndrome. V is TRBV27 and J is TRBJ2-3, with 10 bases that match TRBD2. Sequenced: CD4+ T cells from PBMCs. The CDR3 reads CASSPLAGAGDTQYF. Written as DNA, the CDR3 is TGTGCCAGCAGTCCGCTAGCGGGGGCGGGGGATACGCAGTATTTT.